Following are 7 T cell receptor beta chains from one sample sequenced in a study of T cell responses to AZD1222 COVID-19 vaccine. Assay used: immunoSEQ multiplex PCR; TCRdb lists only in-frame clones, some missing. The profile shows about 160,000 clones, around 90% of them singletons. The sample consisted of peripheral blood, taken on day 0 of AZD1222 vaccination. The receptors originated from an adult in good health.

This CDR3 is CASSLAWGNGNTIYF. As DNA, the CDR3 is TGCGCCAGCAGCTTGGCCTGGGGGAACGGAAACACCATATATTTT. The gene calls are TRBV5-1 and TRBJ1-3; tentatively, D is TRBD1 (5 bases). The CDR3 covers 15 residues. Germline V gene data show CDR1 as SGHRS and CDR2 as YFSETQ. The germline V and J ends were trimmed by 0 bases and 4 bases, with 11 bases remaining between them.

The V gene is TRBV9, the J gene TRBJ1-2, with unresolved D. This CDR3 has 15 amino acids. The V end was cut by 1 base, the J end by 3 bases, with 13 bases between. Per germline, CDR1 SGDLS and CDR2 YYNGEE. The CDR3, as DNA: TGTGCCAGCAGCGTAACTGGGGTGTCGGACTATGGCTACACCTTC. Residues: CASSVTGVSDYGYTF.

The chain is built from TRBV19 and TRBJ2-2, with 7 positions matching TRBD1. The germline V gene has CDR1 LNHDA and CDR2 SQIVND (reference sequence). The CDR3 runs 16 residues. With V trimmed by 5 bases and J by 4 bases, 10 bases remained unmatched. The CDR3 DNA reads TGTGCCAGTAGTGGAACCGGGACAGAAATCACCGGGGAGCTGTTTTTT. Translation: CASSGTGTEITGELFF.

J is TRBJ1-5 and V is TRBV7-2; 7 nucleotides agree with TRBD1. With V trimmed by 2 bases and J by 0 bases, 13 bases remained unmatched. Germline V gene data show CDR1 as SGHTA and CDR2 as FQGNSA. This CDR3 spans 19 amino acids. CDR3 sequence reads: CASSLSGGTADYSNQPQHF. In DNA, the CDR3 is TGTGCCAGCAGCTTATCTGGCGGGACAGCAGACTATAGCAATCAGCCCCAGCATTTT.

The chain has TRBV30 and TRBJ1-5, with TRBD1 identical over 9 bases. From germline, CDR1 is GTSNPN and CDR2 SVGIG (reference sequence). Germline trimming cut 5 bases from V and 11 bases from J; bases unmatched to any gene: 13. The CDR3 runs to 14 residues. The CDR3 coding sequence is TGTGCCTGGGAGGACAGGGGCAAAACTCGGGCCCAGCATTTT. This translates into CAWEDRGKTRAQHF. The entire variable domain, with the rest obtained from reference TRBV30 and TRBJ1-5, is as follows: SQTIHQWPATLVQPVGSPLSLECTVEGTSNPNLYWYRQAAGRGLQLLFYSVGIGQISSEVPQNLSASRPQDRQFILSSKKLLLSDSGFYLCAWEDRGKTRAQHFGDGTRLSIL.

The chain is built from TRBV2 and TRBJ1-2, with TRBD1 identical over 7 bases. This CDR3 is built from 15 residues. The germline V gene encodes CDR1 SNHLY and CDR2 FYNNEI. After removal of 4 bases from V and 2 bases from J, the junction contained 7 bases not matched to a gene. In DNA, the CDR3 is TGTGCCAGCAGTGGGTTAATACAGGGGAACTATGGCTACACCTTC. It translates to CASSGLIQGNYGYTF.

V usage is TRBV4-3 and J usage is TRBJ1-4; 11 nucleotides agree with TRBD1. The CDR3 is made up of 16 amino acids. The germline V gene encodes CDR1 LGHNA and CDR2 YSLEER. Trimming took 3 bases from V and 4 from J; bases not matched to a gene: 4. The CDR3 spells CASSQGGTGGNEKLFF. In nucleotides, the CDR3 is TGCGCCAGCAGCCAGGGCGGGACAGGGGGTAATGAAAAACTGTTTTTT.